This T cell receptor beta chain is from a study of blood T cell repertoires in COVID-19. Study overall: There were acute and convalescent COVID-19 samples, and they came from the United States, Italy and Spain. From T cells, B-cell-depleted T cells, or PBMCs came the material, which was cDNA or gDNA.

There are 15 residues in the CDR3. Trimming removed 6 bases from V and 5 bases from J; junction bases left unmatched: 11. In germline, CDR1 is SNHLY, CDR2 FYNNEI. Source study methods: Estimation of nucleated cell counts relied on the amplification of reference gene primers. Profiling relied on immunoSEQ multiplex PCR, and the TCRdb table lists in-frame clones only, not all of them. V, J and clone size reflect that table, while D and trimming were determined from the DNA. The profile shows 100,000 to 150,000 clones, 80% to 90% of them singletons. This clonotype was sampled from a man in his 60s with COVID-19, enrolled during active disease. The sample was peripheral blood. This rearrangement joins TRBV2 to TRBJ1-2, with 8 nucleotides matching TRBD1. In nucleotides, the CDR3 is TGTGCCAGCAGGTTGGGACAGGTTGTTTCTTATGGCTACACCTTC. It translates to CASRLGQVVSYGYTF.